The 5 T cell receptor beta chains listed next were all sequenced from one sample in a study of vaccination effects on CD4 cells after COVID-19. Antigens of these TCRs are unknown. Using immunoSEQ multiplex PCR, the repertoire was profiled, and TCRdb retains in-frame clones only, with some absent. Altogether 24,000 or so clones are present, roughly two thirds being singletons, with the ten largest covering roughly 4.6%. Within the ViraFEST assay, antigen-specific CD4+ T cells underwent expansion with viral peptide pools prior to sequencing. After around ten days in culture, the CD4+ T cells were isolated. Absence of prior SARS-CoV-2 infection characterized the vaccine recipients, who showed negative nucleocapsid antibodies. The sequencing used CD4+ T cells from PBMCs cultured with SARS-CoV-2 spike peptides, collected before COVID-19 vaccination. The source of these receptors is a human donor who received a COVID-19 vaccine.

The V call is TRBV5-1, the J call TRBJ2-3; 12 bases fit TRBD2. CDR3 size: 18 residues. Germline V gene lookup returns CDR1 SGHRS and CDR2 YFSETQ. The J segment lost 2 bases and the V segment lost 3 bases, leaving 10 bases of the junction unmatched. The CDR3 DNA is TGCGCCAGCAGCTGGGGGACTAGCGGGCTCTCCTTCACAGATACGCAGTATTTT. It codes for CASSWGTSGLSFTDTQYF.

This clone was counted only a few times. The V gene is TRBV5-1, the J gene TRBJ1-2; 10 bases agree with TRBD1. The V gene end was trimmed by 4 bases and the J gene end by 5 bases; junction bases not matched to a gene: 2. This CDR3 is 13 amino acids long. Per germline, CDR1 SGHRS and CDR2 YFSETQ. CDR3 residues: CASSGQGEYGYTF. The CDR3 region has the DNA TGCGCCAGCAGCGGACAGGGGGAGTATGGCTACACCTTC.

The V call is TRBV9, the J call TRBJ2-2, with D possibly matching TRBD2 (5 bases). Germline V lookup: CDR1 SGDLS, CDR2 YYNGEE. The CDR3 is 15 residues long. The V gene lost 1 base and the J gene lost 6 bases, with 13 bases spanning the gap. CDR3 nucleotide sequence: TGTGCCAGCAGCGTAACCGGGGAGTGGGCCGGGGAGCTGTTTTTT. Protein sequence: CASSVTGEWAGELFF.

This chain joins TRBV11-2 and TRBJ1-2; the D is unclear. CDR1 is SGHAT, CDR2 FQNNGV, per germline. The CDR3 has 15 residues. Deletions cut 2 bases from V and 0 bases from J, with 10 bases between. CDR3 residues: CASSLSDLANYGYTF. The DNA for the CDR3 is TGTGCCAGCAGCTTATCGGACTTAGCTAACTATGGCTACACCTTC.

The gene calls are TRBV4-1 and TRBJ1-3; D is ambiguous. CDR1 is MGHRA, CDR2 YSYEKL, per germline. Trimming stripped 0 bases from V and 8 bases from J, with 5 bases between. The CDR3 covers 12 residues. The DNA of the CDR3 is TGCGCCAGCAGCCAAGATGGGTACACCATATATTTT. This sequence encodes CASSQDGYTIYF.